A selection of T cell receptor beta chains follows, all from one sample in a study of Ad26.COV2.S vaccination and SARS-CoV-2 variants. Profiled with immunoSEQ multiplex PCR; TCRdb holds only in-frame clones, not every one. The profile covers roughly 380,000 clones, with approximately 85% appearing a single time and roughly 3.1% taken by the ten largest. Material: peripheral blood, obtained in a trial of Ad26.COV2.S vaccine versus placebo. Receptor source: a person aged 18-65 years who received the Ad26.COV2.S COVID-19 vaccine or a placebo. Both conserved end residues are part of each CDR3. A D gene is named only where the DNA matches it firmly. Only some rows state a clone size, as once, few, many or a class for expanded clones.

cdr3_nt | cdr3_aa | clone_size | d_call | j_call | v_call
TGCGCCAGCGGGATTACGGACACGGATTCACCCCTCCACTTT | CASGITDTDSPLHF | - | - | TRBJ1-6 | TRBV5-1
TGTGCCAGCAGCGTTGGACAGTCCTACGAGCAGTACTTC | CASSVGQSYEQYF | - | - | TRBJ2-7 | TRBV9
TGTGCCAGCAGCCCTGCCCGGACAGGGGTCGAGCAGTACTTC | CASSPARTGVEQYF | - | TRBD1 | TRBJ2-7 | TRBV3-1/TRBV3-2
TGTGCCAGCAGCCAAGGTGACTATGGCTACACCTTC | CASSQGDYGYTF | - | - | TRBJ1-2 | TRBV3-1/TRBV3-2
TGTGCCTGGAGTGGACTGACTAGCTGGAAGCAGTTCTTC | CAWSGLTSWKQFF | few | TRBD2 | TRBJ2-1 | TRBV30
TGTGCCAGCAGCCAATTCTTCCAAGAGACCCAGTACTTC | CASSQFFQETQYF | - | - | TRBJ2-5 | TRBV14
TGTGCCAGCAGCGCGGCGGGGGGGTCCCACAATGAGCAGTTCTTC | CASSAAGGSHNEQFF | - | TRBD2 | TRBJ2-1 | TRBV5-4
TGTGCCAGCAGCTTAGGGGGGATTTGGGGCGAGCAGTACTTC | CASSLGGIWGEQYF | - | - | TRBJ2-7 | TRBV7-2
TGTGCCAGCGGACGGGGGAGCTCCTATAATTCACCCCTCCACTTT | CASGRGSSYNSPLHF | - | - | TRBJ1-6 | TRBV7-9
TGCAGTGCTAGATGGGGTTCAGGACAGTACTTC | CSARWGSGQYF | - | - | TRBJ2-4 | TRBV20-1
TGTGCCAGCAGTTCGGGACTAGCGGTAAACAATGAGCAGTTCTTC | CASSSGLAVNNEQFF | - | TRBD2 | TRBJ2-1 | TRBV27
TGTGCCAGCAGATTAACCGGGACTAGCTATAGTGAGCAGTTCTTC | CASRLTGTSYSEQFF | - | TRBD2 | TRBJ2-1 | TRBV27
TGTGCCAGCACCCCAAGAGGGGACCATGGCTACACCTTC | CASTPRGDHGYTF | once | - | TRBJ1-2 | TRBV28
TGTGCCATCAGTGAGCCTAGCTACGAGCAGTACTTC | CAISEPSYEQYF | - | - | TRBJ2-7 | TRBV10-3
TGTGCCAGCAGCTTGACAGGGCTAGGCTACGAGCAGTACTTC | CASSLTGLGYEQYF | - | TRBD1 | TRBJ2-7 | TRBV7-2
TGTGCCAGCAGCCGAGGACAGGGGAGTACAGATACGCAGTATTTT | CASSRGQGSTDTQYF | - | TRBD1 | TRBJ2-3 | TRBV3-1/TRBV3-2
TGTGCCAGCCACGTGGTCGGGGAGCCGGAGACCCAGTACTTC | CASHVVGEPETQYF | - | - | TRBJ2-5 | TRBV7-9
TGTGCCAGCAGCACAGGGTACCAAGAGACCCAGTACTTC | CASSTGYQETQYF | - | - | TRBJ2-5 | TRBV28
TGTGCCAGCAGCTTAGCCTCCAGCGGCTCCTACGAGCAGTACTTC | CASSLASSGSYEQYF | - | - | TRBJ2-7 | TRBV7-2
TGTGCCAGCAGTGCCCCCACGGGGATTAGGAACACCGGGGAGCTGTTTTTT | CASSAPTGIRNTGELFF | - | - | TRBJ2-2 | TRBV6-1